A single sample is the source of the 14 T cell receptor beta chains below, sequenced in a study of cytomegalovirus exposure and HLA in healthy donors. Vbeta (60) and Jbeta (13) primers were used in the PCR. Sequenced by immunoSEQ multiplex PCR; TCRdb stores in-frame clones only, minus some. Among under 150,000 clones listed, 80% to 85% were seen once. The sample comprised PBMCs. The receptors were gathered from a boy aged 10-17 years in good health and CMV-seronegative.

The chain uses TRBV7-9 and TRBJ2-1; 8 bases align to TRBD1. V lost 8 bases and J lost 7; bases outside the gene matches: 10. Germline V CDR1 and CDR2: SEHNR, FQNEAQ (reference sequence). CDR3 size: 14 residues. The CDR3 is CASRLGQGSNEQFF. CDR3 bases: TGTGCCAGCCGTCTAGGACAGGGTTCTAATGAGCAGTTCTTC.

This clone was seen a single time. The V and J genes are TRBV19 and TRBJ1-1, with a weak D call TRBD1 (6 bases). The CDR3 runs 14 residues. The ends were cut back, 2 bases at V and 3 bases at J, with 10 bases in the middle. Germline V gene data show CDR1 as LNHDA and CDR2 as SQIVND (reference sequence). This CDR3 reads CASSIIGGDTEAFF. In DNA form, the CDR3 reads TGTGCCAGTAGTATAATAGGGGGGGACACTGAAGCTTTCTTT.

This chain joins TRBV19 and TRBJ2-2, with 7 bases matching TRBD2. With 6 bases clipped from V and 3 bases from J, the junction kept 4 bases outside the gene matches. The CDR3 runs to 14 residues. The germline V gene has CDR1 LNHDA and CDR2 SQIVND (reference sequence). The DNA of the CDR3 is TGTGCCAGTAGGCGGGAGCCGGACACCGGGGAGCTGTTTTTT. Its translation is CASRREPDTGELFF. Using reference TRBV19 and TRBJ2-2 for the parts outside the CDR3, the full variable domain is DGGITQSPKYLFRKEGQNVTLSCEQNLNHDAMYWYRQDPGQGLRLIYYSQIVNDFQKGDIAEGYSVSREKKESFPLTVTSAQKNPTAFYLCASRREPDTGELFFGEGSRLTVL.

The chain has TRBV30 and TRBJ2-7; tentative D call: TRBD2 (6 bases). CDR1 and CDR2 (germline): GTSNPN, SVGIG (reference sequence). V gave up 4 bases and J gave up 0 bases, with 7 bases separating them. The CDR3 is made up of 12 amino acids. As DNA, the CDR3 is TGTGCCTGGACTAGCGACTCCTACGAGCAGTACTTC. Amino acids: CAWTSDSYEQYF.

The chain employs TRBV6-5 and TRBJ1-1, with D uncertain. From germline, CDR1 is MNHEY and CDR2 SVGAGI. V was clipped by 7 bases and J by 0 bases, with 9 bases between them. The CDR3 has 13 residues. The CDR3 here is CASTREMNTEAFF. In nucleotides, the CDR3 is TGTGCCAGCACCCGGGAGATGAACACTGAAGCTTTCTTT.

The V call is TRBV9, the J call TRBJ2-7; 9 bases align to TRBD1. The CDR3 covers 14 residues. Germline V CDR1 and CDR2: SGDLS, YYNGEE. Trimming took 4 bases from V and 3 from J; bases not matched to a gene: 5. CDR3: CASSPMTGGYEQYF. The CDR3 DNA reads TGTGCCAGCAGCCCCATGACAGGGGGCTACGAGCAGTACTTC.

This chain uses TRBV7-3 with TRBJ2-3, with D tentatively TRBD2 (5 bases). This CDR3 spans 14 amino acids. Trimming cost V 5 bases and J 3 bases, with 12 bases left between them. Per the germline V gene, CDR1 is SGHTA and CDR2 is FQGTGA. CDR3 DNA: TGTGCCAGCAGCCAGGAGAGGGAAACAGATACGCAGTATTTT. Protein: CASSQERETDTQYF.

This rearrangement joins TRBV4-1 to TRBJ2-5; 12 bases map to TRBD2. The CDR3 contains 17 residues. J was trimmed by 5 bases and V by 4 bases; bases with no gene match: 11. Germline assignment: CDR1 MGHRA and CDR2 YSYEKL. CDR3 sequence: CASSPLGLAGGVETQYF. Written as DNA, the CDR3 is TGCGCCAGCAGCCCCCTCGGCCTAGCGGGAGGGGTTGAGACCCAGTACTTC.

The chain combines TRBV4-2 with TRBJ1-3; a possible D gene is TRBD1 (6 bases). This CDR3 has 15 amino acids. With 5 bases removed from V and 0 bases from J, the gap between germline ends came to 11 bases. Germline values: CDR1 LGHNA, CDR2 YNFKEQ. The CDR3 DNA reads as TGTGCCAGCAGCGGTTGGGACAACTCTGGAAACACCATATATTTT. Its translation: CASSGWDNSGNTIYF.

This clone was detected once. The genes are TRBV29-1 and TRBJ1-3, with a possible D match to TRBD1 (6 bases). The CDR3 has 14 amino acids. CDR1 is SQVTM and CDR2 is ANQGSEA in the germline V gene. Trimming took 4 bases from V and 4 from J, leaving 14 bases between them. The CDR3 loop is CSVVPGVGGNTIYF. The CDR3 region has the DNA TGCAGCGTTGTTCCAGGGGTAGGAGGAAACACCATATATTTT.

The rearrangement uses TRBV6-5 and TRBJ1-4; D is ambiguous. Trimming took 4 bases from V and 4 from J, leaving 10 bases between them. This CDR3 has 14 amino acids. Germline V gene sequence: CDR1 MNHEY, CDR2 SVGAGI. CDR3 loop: CASSWRAINEKLFF. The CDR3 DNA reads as TGTGCCAGCAGTTGGAGGGCGATTAATGAAAAACTGTTTTTT.

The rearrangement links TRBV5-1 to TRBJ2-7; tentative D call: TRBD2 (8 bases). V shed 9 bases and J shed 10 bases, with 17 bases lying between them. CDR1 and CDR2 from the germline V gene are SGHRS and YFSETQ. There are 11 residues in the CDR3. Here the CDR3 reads CANPGRDSQYF. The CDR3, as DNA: TGCGCCAATCCCGGGAGGGACAGCCAGTACTTC.

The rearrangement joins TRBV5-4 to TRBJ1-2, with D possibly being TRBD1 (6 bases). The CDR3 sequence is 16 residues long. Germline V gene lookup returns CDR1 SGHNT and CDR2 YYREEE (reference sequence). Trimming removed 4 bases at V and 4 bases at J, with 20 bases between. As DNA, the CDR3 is TGTGCCAGCAGCCCAGGGCAAGGAGTCAGGGGCTATGGCTACACCTTC. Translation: CASSPGQGVRGYGYTF.

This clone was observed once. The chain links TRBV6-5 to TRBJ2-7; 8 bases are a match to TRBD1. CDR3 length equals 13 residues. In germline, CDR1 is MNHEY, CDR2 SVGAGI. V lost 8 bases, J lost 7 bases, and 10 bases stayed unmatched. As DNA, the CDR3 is TGTGCCAGCGCGCGGGGACAGGCGCGGGAGCAGTACTTC. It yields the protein CASARGQAREQYF.